The sequence of this T cell receptor beta chain was determined in a study of human T cells and chemical hapten exposure. TCRdb reprocessed the RACE reads with MiXCR, giving one entry per CDR3 protein. The sample gives 82,000 or so distinct CDR3 sequences, 10% to 15% of which show up once; around 5.8% is in the top ten. With 2 bases removed from V and 7 bases from J, the gap between germline ends came to 14 bases. CDR3 size: 14 residues. Germline lookup yields CDR1 KGHSH and CDR2 LQKENI. As to time point: patch test 3, about 24 weeks after DPC sensitization. Treatment reported: therapeutic diphenylcyclopropenone sensitization with weekly scalp DPC.

This receptor was identified in a woman in her forties or fifties with alopecia areata. Some clones in this sample may be carry-over from other donors' samples. Sequenced here: whole blood, sampled in connection with sensitization to the hapten diphenylcyclopropenone (DPC). The genes are TRBV18 and TRBJ1-2; perhaps TRBD1 as D (6 bases). The CDR3 DNA reads TGTGCCAGCTCACCAATGGGGGGGCTCGGTGGCTACACCTTC. Its protein product is CASSPMGGLGGYTF.